These 21 T cell receptor beta chains originate from one sample sequenced in a study of blood T cells in healthy people across ages. The authors ran a second PCR of roughly 6 to 12 cycles using a sample-barcoded 5' primer and a J-beta primer mix. Each CDR3 protein gets one entry after TCRdb re-called the 5' RACE reads with MiXCR. The table has approximately 1,700,000 distinct CDR3 sequences, roughly 43% seen once. The material sequenced was blood. These receptors all come from a human donor in good health.

The CDR3 spells CASRHLRGEGAYEQFF. The CDR3 bases are TGTGCCAGCAGACATCTCAGGGGGGAAGGGGCCTATGAGCAGTTCTTC. The chain employs TRBV12-3 or TRBV12-4 and TRBJ2-1; perhaps TRBD1 as D (7 bases). This CDR3 is built from 16 residues. Between the trimmed V and J ends, which lost 6 bases and 8 bases, there was a span of 23 bases.

J is TRBJ1-2 and V is TRBV5-1; D remains unclear. CDR1 and CDR2 from the germline V gene are SGHRS and YFSETQ. CDR3 length equals 14 residues. Trimming shortened V by 0 bases and J by 3 bases, and 9 bases separated the two germline ends. CDR3 coding DNA: TGCGCCAGCAGCTTGGCCGAACAGCACTATGGCTACACCTTC. Translation: CASSLAEQHYGYTF.

This clonotype showed up just a few times. The CDR3 DNA reads TGTGCCAGCAGTTTTTTGGGGGAAGAGACCCAGTACTTC. As protein: CASSFLGEETQYF. V and J are TRBV12-3 or TRBV12-4 and TRBJ2-5; either TRBD1 or TRBD2 may fit D (5 bases each). The CDR3 is 13 residues long. Trimming stripped 3 bases from V and 3 bases from J, with 8 bases between.

This clonotype was seen only a few times. V is TRBV5-1 and J is TRBJ1-6; D unclear. The germline V and J ends were trimmed by 0 bases and 7 bases, with 8 bases remaining between them. The CDR3 totals 14 residues. Germline CDR1 SGHRS, CDR2 YFSETQ. Here the CDR3 reads CASSLDRRNSPLHF. As DNA, the CDR3 is TGCGCCAGCAGCTTGGATAGGAGGAATTCACCCCTCCACTTT.

Only a few counts were recorded for this clonotype. The rearrangement joins TRBV6-2 or TRBV6-3 to TRBJ2-7, with 7 bases fitting TRBD1. The CDR3 is 15 amino acids. Per the germline V gene, CDR1 is MNHEY and CDR2 is SVGEGT. V shed 5 bases and J 2 bases; nucleotides not matched to a gene: 9. CDR3 sequence: CASSPGTAITYEQYF. The CDR3 coding sequence is TGTGCCAGCAGTCCCGGGACAGCCATAACCTACGAGCAGTACTTC.

The chain carries TRBV6-1 and TRBJ2-1; D unresolved. The CDR3 is 12 amino acids. Between the trimmed V and J ends, which lost 3 bases and 9 bases, there was a span of 9 bases. Germline V CDR1 and CDR2: MNHNS, SASEGT. The CDR3 sequence is CASSDFEGEQFF. CDR3 coding DNA: TGTGCCAGCAGTGATTTCGAAGGTGAGCAGTTCTTC.

This rearrangement joins TRBV18 to TRBJ1-2; possibly TRBD1 for D (6 bases). The CDR3 covers 16 residues. Trimming took 3 bases from V and 4 from J, leaving 18 bases between them. Germline V lookup: CDR1 KGHSH, CDR2 LQKENI. The CDR3 DNA reads as TGTGCCAGCTCACCTACTGGGACCGGGGGGCTCTATGGCTACACCTTC. This codes for CASSPTGTGGLYGYTF.

This chain connects TRBV27 to TRBJ2-7; D is unresolved. CDR1 is MNHEY, CDR2 SMNVEV, per germline (reference sequence). Trimming cost V 5 bases and J 6 bases, with 14 bases left between them. The CDR3 totals 13 residues. As DNA, the CDR3 is TGTGCCAGCAGTCCCAACTCTAGAGGCGAGCAGTACTTC. Protein product: CASSPNSRGEQYF.

Remarks on this clonotype: An end of the junction differs from the germline gene, which may be a read error. The CDR3 region is CASSLAGTGSPLLKTEAFF. CDR3 coding DNA: TGTGCCAGCAGCTTAGCGGGGACAGGCTCCCCGCTACTGAAAACTGAAGCTTTCTTT. The chain uses TRBV7-6 and TRBJ1-1; the match to TRBD1 covers 8 bases. The germline gives CDR1 SGHVS, CDR2 FNYEAQ. This CDR3 has 19 residues.

With regard to this clonotype: One junction end disagrees with the germline gene, perhaps due to a read error. V usage is TRBV6-2 or TRBV6-3 and J usage is TRBJ2-4; 13 bases line up with TRBD2. Germline assignment: CDR1 MNHEY and CDR2 SVGEGT. The CDR3 sequence is 19 residues long. The CDR3 coding sequence is TGTGCCAGCAGTCGACCCCAATCCTGGACTAGCGGGGGTAGAAACGAGCAGGACTTC. Translated, it gives CASSRPQSWTSGGRNEQDF.

This chain joins TRBV6-2 or TRBV6-3 and TRBJ2-1, with D possibly matching TRBD1 (6 bases). Trimming removed 2 bases at V and 4 bases at J, with 9 bases between. The CDR3 contains 14 residues. The germline CDR1 and CDR2 sequences are MNHEY and SVGEGT. The CDR3: CASSYTGWYNEQFF. CDR3 DNA: TGTGCCAGCAGTTACACAGGGTGGTACAATGAGCAGTTCTTC.

This clonotype was picked up a small number of times. CDR3 in DNA: TGCGCCAGCAGCCTACAGGTCCTGAACACTGAAGCTTTCTTT. This gives the protein CASSLQVLNTEAFF. The chain is built from TRBV5-1 and TRBJ1-1; tentatively, D is TRBD1 (5 bases). Trimming cost V 4 bases and J 0 bases, with 10 bases left between them. Germline assignment: CDR1 SGHRS and CDR2 YFSETQ. This CDR3 spans 14 amino acids.

This clonotype was detected a few times. One end of the junction fails to match germline, which may point to a read error. The chain recombines TRBV18 with TRBJ2-7; the D gene is possibly TRBD2 (6 bases). The germline V gene has CDR1 KGHSH and CDR2 LQKENI. The CDR3 consists of 14 residues. This chain's CDR3 is CASSPPGLGYEQYF. In nucleotides, the CDR3 is TGTGCCAGTTCACCACCGGGACTTGGGTACGAGCAGTACTTC. Using reference TRBV18 and TRBJ2-7 for the parts outside the CDR3, the full variable domain is NAGVMQNPRHLVRRRGQEARLRCSPMKGHSHVYWYRQLPEEGLKFMVYLQKENIIDESGMPKERFSAEFPKEGPSILRIQQVVRGDSAAYFCASSPPGLGYEQYFGPGTRLTVT.

The CDR3 loop is CASTLPGGTGGNTEAFF. The CDR3 DNA is TGTGCCAGCACCCTCCCAGGCGGGACAGGGGGGAACACTGAAGCTTTCTTT. This rearrangement joins TRBV2 to TRBJ1-1; 11 nucleotides align to TRBD1. The CDR3 length is 17 residues. Per germline, CDR1 SNHLY and CDR2 FYNNEI. With 7 bases clipped from V and 1 base from J, the junction kept 11 bases outside the gene matches.

The rearrangement joins TRBV6-2 or TRBV6-3 to TRBJ2-7, with a weak D call TRBD1 (6 bases). V shed 2 bases and J shed 2 bases, with 16 bases lying between them. This CDR3 has 16 residues. Germline V CDR1 and CDR2: MNHEY, SVGEGT. For the CDR3, the DNA is TGTGCCAGCAGTTACGGGCAGGGGACATACACCTACGAGCAGTACTTC. The encoded protein is CASSYGQGTYTYEQYF.

This chain joins TRBV28 and TRBJ1-2; 8 bases fit TRBD1. V gave up 5 bases and J gave up 0 bases; unmatched junction bases: 8. The CDR3 length is 16 residues. Germline-derived CDR1 and CDR2 are MDHEN and SYDVKM. CDR3 loop: CASSGVPGQANYGYTF. The CDR3 nucleotides are TGTGCCAGCAGTGGAGTCCCGGGACAGGCTAACTATGGCTACACCTTC.

This chain uses TRBV5-5 with TRBJ2-5; D unclear. Looked up from germline, CDR1 is SGHKS and CDR2 is YYEKEE (reference sequence). The V and J ends lost 0 bases and 11 bases respectively, with 14 bases between them. The length of the CDR3 is 13 residues. The CDR3 sequence: CASSLGFVFEQYF. CDR3 DNA: TGTGCCAGCAGCTTGGGCTTCGTTTTTGAGCAGTACTTC.

This clonotype has only one observation. The chain carries TRBV20-1 and TRBJ1-2; 9 bases map to TRBD1. In germline, CDR1 is DFQATT, CDR2 SNEGSKA (reference sequence). This CDR3 region has 12 residues. J gave up 7 bases and V 0 bases, and 0 bases lay outside the gene matches. CDR3 in DNA: TGCAGTGCTAGAGAGACAGGGGGTGGCTACACCTTC. Residues: CSARETGGGYTF.

The J gene is TRBJ2-1, the V gene TRBV4-1, with unresolved D. V shed 4 bases and J shed 9 bases, with 19 bases lying between them. The CDR3 runs to 15 residues. CDR1 and CDR2 from the germline V gene are MGHRA and YSYEKL. CDR3 protein: CASSPKVFGIGEQFF. The CDR3 DNA follows: TGCGCCAGCAGCCCCAAGGTGTTTGGGATTGGTGAGCAGTTCTTC.

V is TRBV21-1 and J is TRBJ2-4; the D call TRBD1 from the table was never checked on the DNA. TRBV21-1 is tagged as a pseudogene. This CDR3 contains 18 residues. The CDR3 nucleotides are TGTGCCAGCAGCAAAGAACTTGGACAGGGCCTAGCCAAAAACATTCAGTACTTC. Protein product: CASSKELGQGLAKNIQYF.

The gene calls are TRBV20-1 and TRBJ1-5; D remains unclear. CDR3 size: 12 residues. The germline V gene has CDR1 DFQATT and CDR2 SNEGSKA (reference sequence). V shed 8 bases and J shed 1 base, with 9 bases lying between them. As DNA, the CDR3 is TGCAGTTCGTACGGGAGCAATCAGCCCCAGCATTTT. Translated: CSSYGSNQPQHF.